The following is a TCR beta chain sequence with its context. A few counts support this clonotype. No cognate antigen has been identified for it. Base qualities are not recorded, but no much larger clone differs from it by a single base. Receptor amplification or capture employed 5' RACE. Sequenced on an Illumina HiSeq 2500. A second PCR of about 7 to 12 cycles was run with a J-beta primer mix and a sample-barcoded 5' primer. Each TCR beta cDNA molecule received a unique molecular identifier from a template-switch 5' adaptor carrying 12 random nucleotides. At least 2.5 million CDR3-containing paired-end reads were obtained from each sample. First-strand cDNA was synthesized from all RNA with the Mint cDNA synthesis kit, primed by a TRBC-specific oligonucleotide. Following uracil-DNA glycosylase treatment, a first 18-cycle PCR with universal primers M1SS and BC2_uni_R was performed on all cDNA. The study's processing was this. For normalization, 1 million high-quality reads were randomly selected from each sample, with every read carrying a distinct molecular identifier. Instead of being binned into consensus sequences, reads that shared molecular identifiers were thrown out. MiTCR, with a Q25 quality threshold and the strictest error-elimination algorithm, was used for CDR3 identification, clonotype clustering and error correction. Lower-bound total TCR beta diversity was estimated with a nonparametric unseen species model using Euler transformation. TCRdb ran its own pipeline on the public reads, namely fastp trimming at Q25 and MiXCR clone calling, and kept in-frame beta chains. Identical CDR3 proteins give one entry, which carries the most common genes and DNA. The V and J calls reflect TCRdb's pipeline rather than the authors' work. The sample data list over a million distinct CDR3 sequences, and roughly 59% of these were observed just once. The ten largest clones take up roughly 7% of the sample.

Systemically healthy Caucasian individuals from Russia, 35 to 40 in total and aged about 6 to 100 years, were included as donors. Each donor gave ten milliliters of peripheral blood, collected into EDTA-treated Vacutainer tubes. Ficoll-Paque density-gradient centrifugation was used to isolate PBMCs, with at least 7 million obtained per sample. Trizol reagent was used to extract total RNA from PBMCs, with at least 6 micrograms per sample. Naive CD45RAhigh/CD27high T cell percentages were measured by flow cytometry on a PBMC aliquot from every donor. There are 14 amino acids in the CDR3, from cysteine to phenylalanine inclusive. Only the CDR3 DNA is retained, 42 bases long and in frame from the first base. This entry belongs to a study of blood T cells in healthy people across ages (dated by TCRdb to the mid-2010s). Context from the whole study: Template switching captured roughly one uniquely barcoded TCR beta cDNA molecule per two T cells in model experiments. To track age-related changes in TCR beta repertoire diversity, the study relied on deep sequencing normalized with unique cDNA molecular identifiers. Donors were grouped into four age groups: young (average approximately 16 years), middle-aged (39), aged (62) and long-lived (around 80). To avoid experimental bias, donors of different ages were distributed randomly across sequencing lanes. Using the same blood draw, the study looked at two additional independent replicas of 1 million unique cDNA reads for two donors, one aged 18 to 30 and the other aged 80 or older. The investigation overall reported the following: Compared with the aged group, more naive CD4+ T cells, fewer expanded clones and increased TCR diversity were shown by the long-lived group, suggesting age selection. As age increased, observed TCR beta diversity per million T cells dropped in a roughly linear way, and a significant reduction was already evident by age around 41. Donor CMV infection status was unknown, potentially confounding age-related changes in expanded clonotypes. Since profiling was done on bulk unsorted PBMCs, naive and antigen-experienced compartments could not be conclusively compared. A strong correlation was found between observed TCR beta diversity and the percentage of naive T cells measured by flow cytometry. Estimates of total diversity based on one million sequenced T cells were considered lower bounds and underestimates.

Sequencing was performed on blood. The TCR was taken from a man aged 18 to 30 in good health. Rearrangement joined TRBV12-3 or TRBV12-4 to TRBJ2-4; the central 7 bases match TRBD2. TRBJ2-5 explains the end of the DNA better; the J call may be wrong. The CDR3 loop reads CASSFLAERETQYF. DNA sequence: TGTGCCAGCAGTTTCCTAGCGGAGAGGGAGACCCAGTACTTC.